Listed below are T cell receptor beta chains from one sample, sequenced in a study of siplizumab effects on memory and regulatory T cells. The repertoire was sequenced with immunoSEQ multiplex PCR; TCRdb's copy has only in-frame clones and lacks some. In the table there are tens of thousands of clones, approximately 96% of which are singletons. Sequenced input: naive CD4+ T cells sorted from blood. These receptors all come from a human donor in good health. Each CDR3 is given with its conserved first and last residue. The D gene is left open where the match is weak. Rows may omit the clone size; those that give it use once, few, many or a size class.

D gene: TRBD1
clone size: -
J gene: TRBJ1-5
V gene: TRBV2
CDR3 length: 18
CDR3 DNA: TGTGCCAGCAGGGCCCCGGGACAGGGTCTTGTGAGCAATCAGCCCCAGCATTTT
CDR3 protein: CASRAPGQGLVSNQPQHF

D gene: TRBD1
clone size: -
J gene: TRBJ1-6
V gene: TRBV18
CDR3 length: 16
CDR3 DNA: TGTGCCAGCTCTCTAGGGACAGGGGGCAGCGGTTCACCCCTCCACTTT
CDR3 protein: CASSLGTGGSGSPLHF

D gene: -
clone size: -
J gene: TRBJ2-3
V gene: TRBV11-3
CDR3 length: 13
CDR3 DNA: TGTGCCAGCAGTTGGACAGCGGTGGATACGCAGTATTTT
CDR3 protein: CASSWTAVDTQYF

D gene: -
clone size: -
J gene: TRBJ2-3
V gene: TRBV7-9
CDR3 length: 13
CDR3 DNA: TGTGCCAGCAGCTTAGGAGGCACAGATACGCAGTATTTT
CDR3 protein: CASSLGGTDTQYF

D gene: TRBD1
clone size: -
J gene: TRBJ2-2
V gene: TRBV5-1
CDR3 length: 15
CDR3 DNA: TGCGCCAGCAGCTTCAGGGGGCAGGGAACCGGGGAGCTGTTTTTT
CDR3 protein: CASSFRGQGTGELFF

D gene: TRBD1
clone size: -
J gene: TRBJ2-7
V gene: TRBV7-9
CDR3 length: 14
CDR3 DNA: TGTGCCAGCAGCGCGGACAGGGTGCCCTACGAGCAGTACTTC
CDR3 protein: CASSADRVPYEQYF

D gene: TRBD1
clone size: once
J gene: TRBJ2-7
V gene: TRBV6-5
CDR3 length: 13
CDR3 DNA: TGTGCCAGCAAGCCGGGACAGGGCTACGAGCAGTACTTC
CDR3 protein: CASKPGQGYEQYF

D gene: TRBD2
clone size: once
J gene: TRBJ2-1
V gene: TRBV11-2
CDR3 length: 17
CDR3 DNA: TGTGCCAGCAGCTTTTGGCGGGGGTTCAGCTCCTACAATGAGCAGTTCTTC
CDR3 protein: CASSFWRGFSSYNEQFF

D gene: -
clone size: -
J gene: TRBJ2-5
V gene: TRBV9
CDR3 length: 16
CDR3 DNA: TGTGCCAGCACCCCAAGGGGGGGCGGATACCAAGAGACCCAGTACTTC
CDR3 protein: CASTPRGGGYQETQYF

D gene: TRBD2
clone size: -
J gene: TRBJ2-1
V gene: TRBV5-1
CDR3 length: 15
CDR3 DNA: TGCGCCAGCCTAGAGGGGACTAGCGTTGTGAATGAGCAGTTCTTC
CDR3 protein: CASLEGTSVVNEQFF

D gene: -
clone size: -
J gene: TRBJ1-5
V gene: TRBV7-2
CDR3 length: 16
CDR3 DNA: TGTGCCAGCAGCTTTGCCGGGACAACGAGCAATCAGCCCCAGCATTTT
CDR3 protein: CASSFAGTTSNQPQHF

D gene: -
clone size: -
J gene: TRBJ2-3
V gene: TRBV7-9
CDR3 length: 15
CDR3 DNA: TGTGCCAGCAGCTTAGCAGGGGGAACCACAGATACGCAGTATTTT
CDR3 protein: CASSLAGGTTDTQYF

D gene: -
clone size: once
J gene: TRBJ2-3
V gene: TRBV21-1
CDR3 length: 21
CDR3 DNA: TGTGCCAGCAGCCTTAAATCTATTCCGCTAGCGGGGGGGCCTGATCCAGATACGCAGTATTTT
CDR3 protein: CASSLKSIPLAGGPDPDTQYF

D gene: -
clone size: -
J gene: TRBJ1-2
V gene: TRBV29-1
CDR3 length: 12
CDR3 DNA: TGCAGCGTTGTGGTGGGCGGCGGGGGCTACACCTTC
CDR3 protein: CSVVVGGGGYTF

D gene: -
clone size: -
J gene: TRBJ1-2
V gene: TRBV5-1
CDR3 length: 15
CDR3 DNA: TGCGCCAGCAGCTTGGGACAGCGAATCGACTATGGCTACACCTTC
CDR3 protein: CASSLGQRIDYGYTF

D gene: -
clone size: -
J gene: TRBJ1-3
V gene: TRBV7-2
CDR3 length: 14
CDR3 DNA: TGTGCCAGCAGCCTCGGGACCTCTGGAAACACCATATATTTT
CDR3 protein: CASSLGTSGNTIYF

D gene: -
clone size: -
J gene: TRBJ2-5
V gene: TRBV7-2
CDR3 length: 16
CDR3 DNA: TGTGCCAGCAGTTCTGAAAGACAGGGAGGTAGAGAGACCCAGTACTTC
CDR3 protein: CASSSERQGGRETQYF

D gene: TRBD1
clone size: -
J gene: TRBJ1-5
V gene: TRBV6-5
CDR3 length: 13
CDR3 DNA: TGTGCCAGCAGTGACAGGGGAGTTCAGCCCCAGCATTTT
CDR3 protein: CASSDRGVQPQHF

D gene: -
clone size: -
J gene: TRBJ1-1
V gene: TRBV18
CDR3 length: 12
CDR3 DNA: TGTGCCAGCTCACCAAGGGGGGCTGAAGCTTTCTTT
CDR3 protein: CASSPRGAEAFF

D gene: TRBD2
clone size: -
J gene: TRBJ2-5
V gene: TRBV7-2
CDR3 length: 16
CDR3 DNA: TGTGCCAGCAGCTTAGACGGACTAGCGGACCAAGAGACCCAGTACTTC
CDR3 protein: CASSLDGLADQETQYF

D gene: -
clone size: -
J gene: TRBJ1-2
V gene: TRBV5-1
CDR3 length: 18
CDR3 DNA: TGCGCCAGCAGCTTGGCGATGGGACAAGCCCTCATCAACTATGGCTACACCTTC
CDR3 protein: CASSLAMGQALINYGYTF

D gene: TRBD2
clone size: -
J gene: TRBJ2-3
V gene: TRBV7-2
CDR3 length: 16
CDR3 DNA: TGTGCCAGCAGCCGGACTAGCGGGGGGGCGGCAGATACGCAGTATTTT
CDR3 protein: CASSRTSGGAADTQYF

D gene: -
clone size: few
J gene: TRBJ1-1
V gene: TRBV18
CDR3 length: 13
CDR3 DNA: TGTGCCAGCTCACCGGTGGTCGGCACTGAAGCTTTCTTT
CDR3 protein: CASSPVVGTEAFF

D gene: -
clone size: -
J gene: TRBJ1-6
V gene: TRBV6-1
CDR3 length: 15
CDR3 DNA: TGTGCCAGCAGTGAAGAGGGTTTAGGCGGTTCACCCCTCCACTTT
CDR3 protein: CASSEEGLGGSPLHF

D gene: -
clone size: -
J gene: TRBJ2-3
V gene: TRBV28
CDR3 length: 15
CDR3 DNA: TGTGCCAGCAGTTACTCCGGGACTAGCACAGATACGCAGTATTTT
CDR3 protein: CASSYSGTSTDTQYF

D gene: -
clone size: -
J gene: TRBJ2-3
V gene: TRBV20-1
CDR3 length: 11
CDR3 DNA: TGCAGTGCTAGAGATACAGGAACGCAGTATTTT
CDR3 protein: CSARDTGTQYF

D gene: TRBD2
clone size: -
J gene: TRBJ2-1
V gene: TRBV2
CDR3 length: 15
CDR3 DNA: TGTGCCAGCAATTTAGCGGGGGGCTCCTACAATGAGCAGTTCTTC
CDR3 protein: CASNLAGGSYNEQFF

D gene: TRBD2
clone size: -
J gene: TRBJ2-1
V gene: TRBV4-2
CDR3 length: 16
CDR3 DNA: TGTGCCAGCAGCCTCATAAGCGGGGGACCGGGCAATGAGCAGTTCTTC
CDR3 protein: CASSLISGGPGNEQFF

D gene: -
clone size: few
J gene: TRBJ1-4
V gene: TRBV19
CDR3 length: 13
CDR3 DNA: TGTGCCAGTAGTAGGACAACTAATGAAAAACTGTTTTTT
CDR3 protein: CASSRTTNEKLFF

D gene: -
clone size: -
J gene: TRBJ2-5
V gene: TRBV2
CDR3 length: 10
CDR3 DNA: TGTGCCAGCAGTGAATTGACCCAGTACTTC
CDR3 protein: CASSELTQYF

D gene: TRBD2
clone size: -
J gene: TRBJ2-7
V gene: TRBV7-2
CDR3 length: 13
CDR3 DNA: TGTGCCAGCAGCGCTTGGACTAGCCCCGAGCAGTACTTC
CDR3 protein: CASSAWTSPEQYF